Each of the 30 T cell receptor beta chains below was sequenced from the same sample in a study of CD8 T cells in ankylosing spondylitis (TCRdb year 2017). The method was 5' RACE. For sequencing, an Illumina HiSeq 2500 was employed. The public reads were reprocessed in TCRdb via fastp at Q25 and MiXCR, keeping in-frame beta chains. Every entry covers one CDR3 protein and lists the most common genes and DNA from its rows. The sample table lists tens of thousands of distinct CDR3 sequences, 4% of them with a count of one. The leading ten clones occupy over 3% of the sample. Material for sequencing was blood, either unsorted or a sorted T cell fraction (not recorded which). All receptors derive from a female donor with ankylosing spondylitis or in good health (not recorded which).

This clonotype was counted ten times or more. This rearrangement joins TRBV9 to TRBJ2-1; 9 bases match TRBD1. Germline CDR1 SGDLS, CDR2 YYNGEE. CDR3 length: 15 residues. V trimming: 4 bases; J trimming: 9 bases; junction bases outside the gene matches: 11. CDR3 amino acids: CASSPRLRQGGEQFF. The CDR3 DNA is TGTGCCAGCAGCCCACGTTTGAGACAGGGGGGTGAGCAGTTCTTC. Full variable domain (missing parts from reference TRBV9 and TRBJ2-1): DSGVTQTPKHLITATGQRVTLRCSPRSGDLSVYWYQQSLDQGLQFLIQYYNGEERAKGNILERFSAQQFPDLHSELNLSSLELGDSALYFCASSPRLRQGGEQFFGPGTRLTVL.

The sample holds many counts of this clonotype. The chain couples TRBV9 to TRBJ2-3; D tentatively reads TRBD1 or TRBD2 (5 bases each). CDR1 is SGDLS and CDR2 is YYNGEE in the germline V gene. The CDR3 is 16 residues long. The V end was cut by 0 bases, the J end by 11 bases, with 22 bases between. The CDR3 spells CASSVASNTGTLWQYF. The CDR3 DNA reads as TGTGCCAGCAGCGTAGCTTCGAACACCGGGACCCTTTGGCAGTATTTT.

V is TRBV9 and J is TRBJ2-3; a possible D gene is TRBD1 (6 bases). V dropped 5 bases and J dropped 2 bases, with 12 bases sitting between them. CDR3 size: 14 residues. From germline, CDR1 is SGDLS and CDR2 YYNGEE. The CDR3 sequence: CASRGGSNTDTQYF. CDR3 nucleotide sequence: TGTGCCAGCAGAGGGGGTTCTAACACAGATACGCAGTATTTT. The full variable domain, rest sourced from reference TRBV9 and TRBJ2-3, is DSGVTQTPKHLITATGQRVTLRCSPRSGDLSVYWYQQSLDQGLQFLIQYYNGEERAKGNILERFSAQQFPDLHSELNLSSLELGDSALYFCASRGGSNTDTQYFGPGTRLTVL.

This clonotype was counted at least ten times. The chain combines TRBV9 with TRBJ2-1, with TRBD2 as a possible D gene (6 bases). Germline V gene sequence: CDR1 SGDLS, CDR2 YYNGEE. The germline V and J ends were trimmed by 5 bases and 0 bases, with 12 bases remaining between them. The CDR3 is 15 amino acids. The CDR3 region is CASSLDGSSYNEQFF. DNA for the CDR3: TGTGCCAGCAGTCTCGACGGGAGCTCCTACAATGAGCAGTTCTTC.

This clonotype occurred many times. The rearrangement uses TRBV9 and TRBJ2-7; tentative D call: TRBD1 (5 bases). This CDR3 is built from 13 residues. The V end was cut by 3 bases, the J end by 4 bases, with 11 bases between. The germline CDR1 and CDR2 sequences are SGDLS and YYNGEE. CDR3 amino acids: CASSETAGYEQYF. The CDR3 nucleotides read TGTGCCAGCAGCGAGACTGCAGGGTACGAGCAGTACTTC.

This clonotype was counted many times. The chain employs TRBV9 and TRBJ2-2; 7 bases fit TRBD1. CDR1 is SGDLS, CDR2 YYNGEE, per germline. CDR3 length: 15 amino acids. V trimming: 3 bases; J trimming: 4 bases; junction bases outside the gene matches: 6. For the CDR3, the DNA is TGTGCCAGCAGCGCCCGACAGGGCACCACCGGGGAGCTGTTTTTT. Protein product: CASSARQGTTGELFF. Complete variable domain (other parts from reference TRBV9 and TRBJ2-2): DSGVTQTPKHLITATGQRVTLRCSPRSGDLSVYWYQQSLDQGLQFLIQYYNGEERAKGNILERFSAQQFPDLHSELNLSSLELGDSALYFCASSARQGTTGELFFGEGSRLTVL.

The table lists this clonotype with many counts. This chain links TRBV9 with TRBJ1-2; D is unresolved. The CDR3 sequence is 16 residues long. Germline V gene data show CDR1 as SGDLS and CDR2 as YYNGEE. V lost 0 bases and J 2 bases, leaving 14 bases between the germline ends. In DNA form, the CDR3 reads TGTGCCAGCAGCGTAGGATGGGAATCTTCGAACTATGGCTACACCTTC. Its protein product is CASSVGWESSNYGYTF.

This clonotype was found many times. The CDR3 here is CASSVDVGGLDFTDTQYF. The DNA for the CDR3 is TGTGCCAGCAGCGTAGATGTGGGTGGGCTGGATTTCACAGATACGCAGTATTTT. V and J are TRBV9 and TRBJ2-3; D remains unclear. The CDR3 has 18 amino acids. Trimming shortened V by 0 bases and J by 2 bases, and 19 bases separated the two germline ends. Germline V gives CDR1 SGDLS, CDR2 YYNGEE.

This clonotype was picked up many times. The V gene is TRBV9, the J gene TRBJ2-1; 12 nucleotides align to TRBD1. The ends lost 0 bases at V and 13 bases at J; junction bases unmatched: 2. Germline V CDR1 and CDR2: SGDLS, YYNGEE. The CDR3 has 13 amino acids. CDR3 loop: CASSVGGTGGQFF. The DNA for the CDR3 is TGTGCCAGCAGCGTAGGAGGGACAGGGGGCCAGTTCTTC.

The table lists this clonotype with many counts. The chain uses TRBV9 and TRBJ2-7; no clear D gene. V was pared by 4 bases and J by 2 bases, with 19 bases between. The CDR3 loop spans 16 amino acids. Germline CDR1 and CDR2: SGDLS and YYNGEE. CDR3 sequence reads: CASSPSRVPQPYEQYF. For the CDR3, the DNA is TGTGCCAGCAGCCCCAGTCGGGTCCCTCAACCCTACGAGCAGTACTTC.

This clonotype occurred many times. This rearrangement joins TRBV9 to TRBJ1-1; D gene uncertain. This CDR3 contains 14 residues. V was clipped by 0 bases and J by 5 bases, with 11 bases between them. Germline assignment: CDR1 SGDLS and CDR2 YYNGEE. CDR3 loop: CASSVGQAGTEAFF. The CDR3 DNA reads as TGTGCCAGCAGCGTAGGGCAGGCGGGGACTGAAGCTTTCTTT.

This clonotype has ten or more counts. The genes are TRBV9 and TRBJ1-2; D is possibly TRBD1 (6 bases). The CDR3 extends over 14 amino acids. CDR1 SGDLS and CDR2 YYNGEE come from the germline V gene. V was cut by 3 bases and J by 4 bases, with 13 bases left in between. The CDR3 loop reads CASSEADRRYGYTF. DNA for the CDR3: TGTGCCAGCAGCGAAGCCGACAGGCGCTATGGCTACACCTTC. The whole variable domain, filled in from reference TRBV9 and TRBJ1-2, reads DSGVTQTPKHLITATGQRVTLRCSPRSGDLSVYWYQQSLDQGLQFLIQYYNGEERAKGNILERFSAQQFPDLHSELNLSSLELGDSALYFCASSEADRRYGYTFGSGTRLTVV.

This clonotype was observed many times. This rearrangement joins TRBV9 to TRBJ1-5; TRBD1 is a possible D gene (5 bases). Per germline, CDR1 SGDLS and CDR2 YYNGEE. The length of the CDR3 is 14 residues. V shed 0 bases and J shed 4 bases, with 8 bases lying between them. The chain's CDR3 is CASSVEPGNQPQHF. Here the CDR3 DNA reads TGTGCCAGCAGCGTAGAGCCAGGGAATCAGCCCCAGCATTTT.

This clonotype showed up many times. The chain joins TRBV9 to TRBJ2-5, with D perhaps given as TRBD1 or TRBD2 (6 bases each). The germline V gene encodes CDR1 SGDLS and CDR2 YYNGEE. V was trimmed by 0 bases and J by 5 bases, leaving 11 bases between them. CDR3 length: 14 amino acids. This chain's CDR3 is CASSVDEGGETQYF. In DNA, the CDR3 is TGTGCCAGCAGCGTAGATGAGGGGGGCGAGACCCAGTACTTC.

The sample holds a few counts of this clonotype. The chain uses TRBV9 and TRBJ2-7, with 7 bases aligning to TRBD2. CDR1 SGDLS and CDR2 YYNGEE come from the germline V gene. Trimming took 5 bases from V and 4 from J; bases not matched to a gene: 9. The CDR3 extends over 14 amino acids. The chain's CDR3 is CASSPAAGRYEQYF. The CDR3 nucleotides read TGTGCCAGCAGTCCCGCAGCGGGGCGGTACGAGCAGTACTTC.

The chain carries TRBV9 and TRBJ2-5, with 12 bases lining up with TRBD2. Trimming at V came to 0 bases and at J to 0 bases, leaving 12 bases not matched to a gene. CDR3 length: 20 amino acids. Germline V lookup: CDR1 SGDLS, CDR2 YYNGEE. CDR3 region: CASSVALAGGTNAYQETQYF. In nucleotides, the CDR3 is TGTGCCAGCAGCGTAGCGCTAGCGGGGGGGACAAATGCGTACCAAGAGACCCAGTACTTC.

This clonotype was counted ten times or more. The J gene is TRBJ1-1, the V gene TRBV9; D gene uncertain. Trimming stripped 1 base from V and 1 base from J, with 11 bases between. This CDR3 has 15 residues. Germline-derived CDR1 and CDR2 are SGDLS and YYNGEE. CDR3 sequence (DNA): TGTGCCAGCAGCGTAAGTGCCGAGCGGAACACTGAAGCTTTCTTT. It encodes CASSVSAERNTEAFF.

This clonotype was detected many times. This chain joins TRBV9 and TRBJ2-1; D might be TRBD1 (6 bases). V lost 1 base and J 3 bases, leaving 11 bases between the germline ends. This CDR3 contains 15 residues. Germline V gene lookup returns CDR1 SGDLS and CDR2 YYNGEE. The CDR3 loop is CASSVSGEGYNEQFF. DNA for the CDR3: TGTGCCAGCAGCGTATCAGGGGAAGGCTACAATGAGCAGTTCTTC. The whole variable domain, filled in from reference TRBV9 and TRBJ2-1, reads DSGVTQTPKHLITATGQRVTLRCSPRSGDLSVYWYQQSLDQGLQFLIQYYNGEERAKGNILERFSAQQFPDLHSELNLSSLELGDSALYFCASSVSGEGYNEQFFGPGTRLTVL.

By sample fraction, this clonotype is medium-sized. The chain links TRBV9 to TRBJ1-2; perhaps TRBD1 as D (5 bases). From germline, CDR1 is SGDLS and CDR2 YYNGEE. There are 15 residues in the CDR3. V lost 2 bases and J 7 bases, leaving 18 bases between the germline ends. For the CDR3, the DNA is TGTGCCAGCAGCGTCACCGGGACGGCCTCCTCTGGCTACACCTTC. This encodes CASSVTGTASSGYTF.

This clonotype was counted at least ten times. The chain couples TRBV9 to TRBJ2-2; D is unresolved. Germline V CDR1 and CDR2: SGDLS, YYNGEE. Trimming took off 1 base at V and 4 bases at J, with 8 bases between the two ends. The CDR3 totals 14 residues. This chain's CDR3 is CASSVLGGTGELFF. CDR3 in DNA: TGTGCCAGCAGCGTATTGGGTGGCACCGGGGAGCTGTTTTTT.

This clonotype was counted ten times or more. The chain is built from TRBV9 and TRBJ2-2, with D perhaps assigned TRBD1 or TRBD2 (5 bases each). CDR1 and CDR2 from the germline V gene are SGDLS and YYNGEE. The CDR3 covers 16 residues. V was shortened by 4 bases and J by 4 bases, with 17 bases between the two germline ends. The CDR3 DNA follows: TGTGCCAGCAGCTTGCGACAGACGGCGGGCACCGGGGAGCTGTTTTTT. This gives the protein CASSLRQTAGTGELFF. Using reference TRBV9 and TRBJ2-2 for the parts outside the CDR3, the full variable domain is DSGVTQTPKHLITATGQRVTLRCSPRSGDLSVYWYQQSLDQGLQFLIQYYNGEERAKGNILERFSAQQFPDLHSELNLSSLELGDSALYFCASSLRQTAGTGELFFGEGSRLTVL.

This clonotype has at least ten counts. The CDR3 DNA sequence: TGTGCCAGCAGCGCCACAGGGGGAAACACCATATATTTT. Translating it yields CASSATGGNTIYF. This chain joins TRBV9 and TRBJ1-3, with D possibly TRBD1 on 6 matching bases. Germline assignment: CDR1 SGDLS and CDR2 YYNGEE. The CDR3 length is 13 residues. Trimming stripped 3 bases from V and 4 bases from J, with 8 bases between.

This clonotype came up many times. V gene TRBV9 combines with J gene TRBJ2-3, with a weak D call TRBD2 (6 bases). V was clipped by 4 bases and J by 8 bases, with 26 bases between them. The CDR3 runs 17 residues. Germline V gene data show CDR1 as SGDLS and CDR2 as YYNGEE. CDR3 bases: TGTGCCAGCAGCCCTTCCCCCGGGGGACGAGATATAGGTACGCAGTATTTT. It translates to CASSPSPGGRDIGTQYF.

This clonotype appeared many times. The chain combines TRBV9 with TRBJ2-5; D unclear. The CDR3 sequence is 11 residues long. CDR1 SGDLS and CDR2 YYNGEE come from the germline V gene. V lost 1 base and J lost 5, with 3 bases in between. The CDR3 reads CASSVMETQYF. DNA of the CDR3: TGTGCCAGCAGCGTAATGGAGACCCAGTACTTC.

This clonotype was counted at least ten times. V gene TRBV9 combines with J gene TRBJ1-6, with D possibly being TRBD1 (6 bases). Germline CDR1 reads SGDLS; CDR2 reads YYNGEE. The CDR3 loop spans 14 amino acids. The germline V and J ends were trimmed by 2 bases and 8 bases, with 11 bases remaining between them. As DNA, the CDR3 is TGTGCCAGCAGCGTGGGGGACATGGATTCACCCCTCCACTTT. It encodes CASSVGDMDSPLHF.

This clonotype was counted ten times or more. CDR3 DNA sequence: TGTGCCAGCAGCGAGACTAGTCGGATGGACAATGAGCAGTTCTTC. Amino acid sequence: CASSETSRMDNEQFF. This sequence joins TRBV9 and TRBJ2-1, with D tentatively TRBD2 (6 bases). V was cut by 3 bases and J by 5 bases, with 15 bases left in between. Germline loops: CDR1 SGDLS, CDR2 YYNGEE. The CDR3 runs 15 residues.

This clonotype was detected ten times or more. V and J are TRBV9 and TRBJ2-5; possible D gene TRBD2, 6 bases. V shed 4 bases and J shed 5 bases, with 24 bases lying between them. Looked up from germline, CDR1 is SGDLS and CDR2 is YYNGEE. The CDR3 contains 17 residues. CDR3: CASSPHGVSGRGETQYF. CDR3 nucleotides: TGTGCCAGCAGCCCCCACGGGGTTAGCGGCCGGGGGGAGACCCAGTACTTC. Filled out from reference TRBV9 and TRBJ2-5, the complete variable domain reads DSGVTQTPKHLITATGQRVTLRCSPRSGDLSVYWYQQSLDQGLQFLIQYYNGEERAKGNILERFSAQQFPDLHSELNLSSLELGDSALYFCASSPHGVSGRGETQYFGPGTRLLVL.

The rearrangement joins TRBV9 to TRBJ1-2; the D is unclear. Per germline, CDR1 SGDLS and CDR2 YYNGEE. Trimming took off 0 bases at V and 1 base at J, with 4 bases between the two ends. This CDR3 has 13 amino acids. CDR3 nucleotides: TGTGCCAGCAGCGTAGAGATTAACTATGGCTACACCTTC. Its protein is CASSVEINYGYTF.

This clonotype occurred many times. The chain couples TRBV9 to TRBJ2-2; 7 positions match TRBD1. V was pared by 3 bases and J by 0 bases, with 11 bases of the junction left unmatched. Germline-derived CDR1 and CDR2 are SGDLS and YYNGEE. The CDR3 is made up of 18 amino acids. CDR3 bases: TGTGCCAGCAGCGAGTCGACAGGGTTAAGGGCGAACACCGGGGAGCTGTTTTTT. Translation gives CASSESTGLRANTGELFF.

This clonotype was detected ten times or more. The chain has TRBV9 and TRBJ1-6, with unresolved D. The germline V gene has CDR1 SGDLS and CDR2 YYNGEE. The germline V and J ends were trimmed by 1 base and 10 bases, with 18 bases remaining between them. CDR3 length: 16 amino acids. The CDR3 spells CASSVTPASTQSPLHF. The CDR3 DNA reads TGTGCCAGCAGCGTAACCCCGGCATCCACCCAGTCACCCCTCCACTTT.